The entry below describes one T cell receptor beta chain. In the original workflow: The authors estimated nucleated cell counts from reference gene primer amplification. Some clones are missing from TCRdb's copy, which holds only in-frame ones; the method was immunoSEQ multiplex PCR. That table is the source of V, J and clone size, and D and trimming were worked out from the DNA. The data contain 100,000 to 150,000 clones, 80% to 95% of them singletons. This entry comes from a study of blood T cell repertoires in COVID-19. Across the study: Samples taken during acute and convalescent COVID-19 were collected in the United States, Italy and Spain.

The J segment lost 5 bases and the V segment lost 3 bases, leaving 15 bases of the junction unmatched. Germline CDR1 reads GTSNPN; CDR2 reads SVGIG (reference sequence). This CDR3 comprises 16 residues. The V gene is TRBV30, the J gene TRBJ2-5; 7 bases map to TRBD1. The receptor was isolated from a man aged 50 to 59 with COVID-19, enrolled during active disease. What was sequenced was peripheral blood. In DNA form, the CDR3 reads TGTGCCTGGAGCCGACGGCGCGACAGGGATATGGAGACCCAGTACTTC. Encoded protein: CAWSRRRDRDMETQYF.